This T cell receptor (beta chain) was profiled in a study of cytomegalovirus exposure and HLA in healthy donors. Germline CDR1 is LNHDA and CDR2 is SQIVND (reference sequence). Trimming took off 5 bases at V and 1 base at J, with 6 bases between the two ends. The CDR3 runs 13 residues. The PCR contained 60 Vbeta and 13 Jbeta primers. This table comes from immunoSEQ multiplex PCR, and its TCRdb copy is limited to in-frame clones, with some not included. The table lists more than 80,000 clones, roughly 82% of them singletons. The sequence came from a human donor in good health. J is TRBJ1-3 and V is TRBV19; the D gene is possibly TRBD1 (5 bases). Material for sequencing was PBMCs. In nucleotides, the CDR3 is TGTGCCAGTAGTCAGGGATCTGGAAACACCATATATTTT. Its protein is CASSQGSGNTIYF.